This T cell receptor (beta chain) appears in the sequencing data of a study of T cells in Graves' hyperthyroidism and ophthalmopathy. Notes on the study in general: Blood also carried most thyroid clonotypes expanded above 0.001. Ophthalmopathy, which appeared later, was predicted by the model a median about 6 months before onset.

This clonotype was detected many times. Its antigen is as yet unknown. A roughly 9.7 ml volume of fresh peripheral blood provided the PBMCs. There were TCR beta CDR3 regions amplified from RNA transcripts. TCR CDR3 underwent first-round RT-PCR with the HTBI primer set. Each CDR3 protein gets one entry after TCRdb re-called the multiplex PCR reads with MiXCR. The table has 350,000 to 400,000 distinct CDR3 sequences, around 14% seen once; the top ten hold approximately 10%. This CDR3 spans 14 amino acids. Trimming took off 2 bases at V and 2 bases at J, with 13 bases between the two ends. Per the germline V gene, CDR1 is GTSNPN and CDR2 is SVGIG (reference sequence).

The clonotype originates from a woman aged 55-70 years with Graves' hyperthyroidism. This chain links TRBV30 with TRBJ2-7; D may be TRBD1 (5 bases). The material sequenced was blood. The CDR3, as DNA: TGTGCCTGGAGTTGGGGCGATAGGCCCTACGAGCAGTACTTC. Translation: CAWSWGDRPYEQYF.